The present TCR beta chain was sequenced within a study of post-analysis software for immune sequencing data. Trimming removed 0 bases from V and 1 base from J; junction bases left unmatched: 7. Germline assignment: CDR1 DFQATT and CDR2 SNEGSKA (reference sequence). CDR3 length: 18 amino acids. TCR beta libraries were prepared from cDNA with unique molecular identifiers. TCRdb processed the PCR reads anew with MiXCR; each CDR3 protein has one entry. Found here are roughly 170,000 distinct CDR3 sequences, approximately 31% of them singletons; the top ten hold about 1.4%. Whole-study findings and limits: About 5 TRBV segments, including TRBV5-6, TRBV5-1 and TRBV20-1, were more frequent in patients than controls. Multiple sclerosis was associated with a significant reduction in normalized Chao1 diversity relative to controls. Those samples that were prepared in the same batch co-clustered strongly by F measure.

Worth noting for this clonotype: Its specificity is unknown.

Sequencing input: blood. The chain is built from TRBV20-1 and TRBJ2-2; TRBD2 matches at 11 bases. This receptor was identified in a girl aged 5-17 years with multiple sclerosis. This chain's CDR3 is CSARELTSGNMNTGELFF. CDR3 coding DNA: TGCAGTGCTAGAGAATTGACTAGCGGGAATATGAACACCGGGGAGCTGTTTTTT.